Each of the 26 T cell receptor beta chains below was sequenced from the same sample in a study of blood T cell repertoires in COVID-19 (dated by TCRdb to 2020 to 2021). The library was built by means of the immunoSEQ multiplex PCR assay. What TCRdb holds here is the immuneACCESS table cut down to in-frame rearrangements. Part of the clones is not present; checked against another copy, under half of the missing clones reflect an unresolved V gene, and the others are unexplained. A total of about 260,000 clones appear in this sample, around 89% of them only once. The ten largest clones add up to approximately 3.7% of the sample. The sample was peripheral blood. These receptors originate from a man between 60 and 70 years old who had recovered from COVID-19.

This rearrangement joins TRBV3-1 (or the pseudogene TRBV3-2) to TRBJ2-3; D possibly corresponds to TRBD2 (7 bases). Trimming cost V 0 bases and J 4 bases, with 11 bases left between them. Germline CDR1 and CDR2: LGHDT and YNNKEL (reference sequence). The CDR3 is 15 amino acids. CDR3 sequence reads: CASSQDGRGPDTQYF. The CDR3 coding sequence is TGTGCCAGCAGCCAAGATGGGCGGGGGCCAGATACGCAGTATTTT.

The rearrangement uses TRBV11-3 and TRBJ2-1, with D uncertain. V gave up 3 bases and J gave up 5 bases, with 8 bases separating them. Germline V CDR1 and CDR2: SGHNT, YENEEA. The CDR3 contains 13 residues. In DNA, the CDR3 is TGTGCCAGCAGCTTGAGGCCAAACAATGAGCAGTTCTTC. Translated, it gives CASSLRPNNEQFF.

The chain employs TRBV7-2 and TRBJ2-1; 16 bases line up with TRBD2. CDR1 is SGHTA and CDR2 is FQGNSA in the germline V gene. With 5 bases clipped from V and 5 bases from J, the junction kept 9 bases outside the gene matches. The CDR3 is 18 amino acids. The DNA of the CDR3 is TGTGCCAGCAGCCTGCCGGGACTAGCGGGGGGGGATAACAATGAGCAGTTCTTC. Residues: CASSLPGLAGGDNNEQFF.

The rearrangement links TRBV7-3 to TRBJ2-5, with a possible D match to TRBD1 (5 bases). This CDR3 comprises 15 residues. V was trimmed by 1 base and J by 1 base, leaving 10 bases between them. Germline V CDR1 and CDR2: SGHTA, FQGTGA. The CDR3 here is CASSLIGGAQETQYF. The CDR3 nucleotides are TGTGCCAGCAGCTTAATCGGTGGGGCCCAAGAGACCCAGTACTTC.

This chain connects TRBV15 to TRBJ1-5, with 9 positions matching TRBD1. This CDR3 spans 15 amino acids. V shed 3 bases and J 4 bases; nucleotides not matched to a gene: 4. Germline V gene lookup returns CDR1 LNHNV and CDR2 YYDKDF (reference sequence). CDR3 residues: CATSRDRGRNQPQHF. The DNA of the CDR3 is TGTGCCACCAGCAGGGACAGGGGTCGGAATCAGCCCCAGCATTTT. The full variable domain, rest sourced from reference TRBV15 and TRBJ1-5, is DAMVIQNPRYQVTQFGKPVTLSCSQTLNHNVMYWYQQKSSQAPKLLFHYYDKDFNNEADTPDNFQSRRPNTSFCFLDIRSPGLGDTAMYLCATSRDRGRNQPQHFGDGTRLSIL.

The chain uses TRBV18 and TRBJ1-6, with D perhaps matching TRBD1 (6 bases). The V end was cut by 1 base, the J end by 7 bases, with 14 bases between. CDR1 is KGHSH and CDR2 is LQKENI in the germline V gene. This CDR3 region has 16 residues. The DNA for the CDR3 is TGTGCCAGCTCACCACGTCCTGGGGGCGGGAATTCACCCCTCCACTTT. Translating gives CASSPRPGGGNSPLHF. The full variable domain, completed using reference TRBV18 and TRBJ1-6, is NAGVMQNPRHLVRRRGQEARLRCSPMKGHSHVYWYRQLPEEGLKFMVYLQKENIIDESGMPKERFSAEFPKEGPSILRIQQVVRGDSAAYFCASSPRPGGGNSPLHFGNGTRLTVT.

In this sample, this clone turned up once. The chain is built from TRBV18 and TRBJ1-1; D ambiguous. Germline V gene lookup returns CDR1 KGHSH and CDR2 LQKENI. CDR3 length: 13 residues. The V gene lost 8 bases and the J gene lost 4 bases, with 14 bases spanning the gap. The CDR3 sequence: CASRGVPSTEAFF. DNA of the CDR3: TGTGCCAGCCGCGGGGTCCCGAGCACTGAAGCTTTCTTT.

A single count supports this clone. The J gene is TRBJ1-6, the V gene TRBV6-4, with 7 bases identical to TRBD1. The CDR3 is 18 amino acids. J lost 7 bases, V lost 8 bases, and 20 bases had no gene match. Germline V gene data show CDR1 as MRHNA and CDR2 as SNTAGT. In DNA form, the CDR3 reads TGTGCCAGCTGGGGTGATGCAGGGGGTAAAATGAGAAATTCACCCCTCCACTTT. This sequence encodes CASWGDAGGKMRNSPLHF.

This chain links TRBV5-4 with TRBJ2-5, with 7 bases fitting TRBD2. This CDR3 spans 15 amino acids. Germline CDR1 SGHNT, CDR2 YYREEE (reference sequence). The V gene end was trimmed by 0 bases and the J gene end by 7 bases; junction bases not matched to a gene: 9. The CDR3 reads CASSLELGGMGTQYF. The CDR3 DNA follows: TGTGCCAGCAGCTTGGAGTTGGGGGGGATGGGGACCCAGTACTTC.

The chain links TRBV2 to TRBJ2-3; 9 nucleotides match TRBD2. Germline CDR1 and CDR2: SNHLY and FYNNEI. J gave up 3 bases and V 0 bases, and 7 bases lay outside the gene matches. The CDR3 is made up of 17 amino acids. This CDR3 reads CASSEALLAGTTDTQYF. In DNA, the CDR3 is TGTGCCAGCAGTGAAGCGCTGCTAGCGGGGACTACAGATACGCAGTATTTT.

J is TRBJ1-5 and V is TRBV27, with D uncertain. CDR3 length: 15 residues. V dropped 4 bases and J dropped 5 bases, with 15 bases sitting between them. In germline, CDR1 is MNHEY, CDR2 SMNVEV (reference sequence). This CDR3 is CASSSGSERDQPQHF. For the CDR3, the DNA is TGTGCCAGCAGTTCCGGTAGTGAGAGGGATCAGCCCCAGCATTTT.

This chain links TRBV5-1 with TRBJ2-1; 9 bases are shared with TRBD2. CDR3 size: 17 residues. The germline CDR1 and CDR2 sequences are SGHRS and YFSETQ. The V and J ends lost 5 bases and 0 bases, in that order; junction bases with no gene match: 9. In nucleotides, the CDR3 is TGCGCCAGCAGTCGTATCTCTAGCGGGATCTCCTACAATGAGCAGTTCTTC. The encoded protein is CASSRISSGISYNEQFF. The whole variable domain, filled in from reference TRBV5-1 and TRBJ2-1, reads KAGVTQTPRYLIKTRGQQVTLSCSPISGHRSVSWYQQTPGQGLQFLFEYFSETQRNKGNFPGRFSGRQFSNSRSEMNVSTLELGDSALYLCASSRISSGISYNEQFFGPGTRLTVL.

The chain employs TRBV4-2 and TRBJ1-1, with D maybe TRBD1 (5 bases). Trimming removed 2 bases from V and 1 base from J, with 11 bases in between. The CDR3 contains 15 residues. Germline V gene lookup returns CDR1 LGHNA and CDR2 YNFKEQ. The CDR3 DNA follows: TGTGCCAGCAGCCAAATTGGGGGAGGGAACACTGAAGCTTTCTTT. This codes for CASSQIGGGNTEAFF.

The chain uses TRBV4-2 and TRBJ2-7, with a tentative D call TRBD2 (6 bases). Germline CDR1 is LGHNA and CDR2 is YNFKEQ. CDR3 size: 14 residues. Trimming cost V 1 base and J 6 bases, with 13 bases left between them. The CDR3 here is CASSQVGGVGEQYF. CDR3 in DNA: TGTGCCAGCAGCCAAGTAGGCGGGGTGGGCGAGCAGTACTTC.

The V call is TRBV7-2, the J call TRBJ1-6; TRBD1 matches 12 bases. In germline, CDR1 is SGHTA, CDR2 FQGNSA. J lost 6 bases, V lost 5 bases, and 5 bases had no gene match. The CDR3 is made up of 16 amino acids. The DNA of the CDR3 is TGTGCCAGCAGCGCCAGGGACAGGGGGCTTAATTCACCCCTCCACTTT. It yields the protein CASSARDRGLNSPLHF.

The chain employs TRBV6-6 and TRBJ1-2; TRBD1 matches 8 bases. From germline, CDR1 is MNHNY and CDR2 SVGAGI (reference sequence). The V gene end was trimmed by 5 bases and the J gene end by 0 bases; junction bases not matched to a gene: 11. This CDR3 is built from 17 residues. CDR3 coding DNA: TGTGCCAGCAGTCGCTCAACAGGACAGGGAGCTAACTATGGCTACACCTTC. It translates to CASSRSTGQGANYGYTF.

The J gene is TRBJ2-2, the V gene TRBV11-3, with D maybe TRBD2 (6 bases). V was cut by 5 bases and J by 0 bases, with 13 bases left in between. Germline CDR1 and CDR2: SGHNT and YENEEA. This CDR3 comprises 16 residues. The CDR3 nucleotides are TGTGCCAGCAGCCCATACGGGGGTGCGAACACCGGGGAGCTGTTTTTT. Translation gives CASSPYGGANTGELFF.

The chain combines TRBV18 with TRBJ2-7, with 7 bases fitting TRBD2. J was trimmed by 6 bases and V by 6 bases; bases with no gene match: 5. The germline V gene has CDR1 KGHSH and CDR2 LQKENI. CDR3 size: 12 residues. The CDR3 loop is CASSPGGSEQYF. In nucleotides, the CDR3 is TGTGCCAGCTCCCCGGGGGGTTCCGAGCAGTACTTC.

The V and J genes are TRBV7-2 and TRBJ2-1; 12 positions agree with TRBD2. The length of the CDR3 is 16 residues. CDR1 SGHTA and CDR2 FQGNSA come from the germline V gene. V lost 5 bases to trimming and J lost 3 bases; unmatched junction nucleotides: 5. CDR3 nucleotide sequence: TGTGCCAGCAGCCAGTTGGGACTAGCGGGCTACAATGAGCAGTTCTTC. It encodes CASSQLGLAGYNEQFF.

This clone was detected only a few times. The chain joins TRBV7-9 to TRBJ2-2, with 9 bases that match TRBD1. V lost 5 bases to trimming and J lost 5 bases; unmatched junction nucleotides: 12. The CDR3 has 17 amino acids. Germline CDR1 is SEHNR and CDR2 is FQNEAQ (reference sequence). The CDR3 sequence is CASSPPTDRGGTGELFF. CDR3 sequence (DNA): TGTGCCAGCAGCCCCCCCACGGACAGGGGAGGAACCGGGGAGCTGTTTTTT.

The chain joins TRBV19 to TRBJ1-4, with D possibly TRBD1 on 6 matching bases. Germline values: CDR1 LNHDA, CDR2 SQIVND (reference sequence). This CDR3 has 13 amino acids. Trimming pared 6 bases from V and 8 bases from J, leaving 13 bases between. In DNA, the CDR3 is TGTGCCAGTAGGGGCAGGGGATCGGAAAAACTGTTTTTT. It encodes CASRGRGSEKLFF.

In this sample, this clone turned up once. The chain links TRBV20-1 to TRBJ1-5; weak D call: TRBD1 (5 bases). Trimming took 3 bases from V and 2 from J, leaving 8 bases between them. The V gene's germline CDR1 is DFQATT and CDR2 SNEGSKA (reference sequence). The CDR3 has 13 residues. CDR3 sequence (DNA): TGCAGTGCTAGTTCCAGGGGCAATCAGCCCCAGCATTTT. It is translated as CSASSRGNQPQHF.

This clone was picked up one time. The chain carries TRBV6-5 and TRBJ2-1; TRBD1 agrees at 8 bases. Germline lookup yields CDR1 MNHEY and CDR2 SVGAGI. V trimming: 4 bases; J trimming: 4 bases; junction bases outside the gene matches: 3. This CDR3 has 14 amino acids. The CDR3 DNA reads as TGTGCCAGCAGTTCGGGACAGGTATACAATGAGCAGTTCTTC. It codes for CASSSGQVYNEQFF.

The chain uses TRBV5-4 and TRBJ2-1; TRBD2 matches at 10 bases. This CDR3 has 15 residues. With 0 bases clipped from V and 7 bases from J, the junction kept 4 bases outside the gene matches. CDR1 is SGHNT, CDR2 YYREEE, per germline (reference sequence). Here the CDR3 reads CASSLGTSGHNEQFF. CDR3 in DNA: TGTGCCAGCAGCTTGGGGACTAGCGGACATAATGAGCAGTTCTTC.

The chain joins TRBV29-1 to TRBJ2-1; 13 bases are shared with TRBD2. Germline V gene data show CDR1 as SQVTM and CDR2 as ANQGSEA. The V and J ends lost 8 bases and 7 bases, in that order; junction bases with no gene match: 17. CDR3 length: 17 residues. CDR3 loop: CSLPPPPTSGGGNEQFF. The CDR3 DNA sequence: TGCAGCCTCCCACCCCCGCCCACTAGCGGGGGGGGTAATGAGCAGTTCTTC.

The chain links TRBV3-1 (or the pseudogene TRBV3-2) to TRBJ1-2; weak D call: TRBD1 (5 bases). This CDR3 region has 15 residues. Between the trimmed V and J ends, which lost 3 bases and 0 bases, there was a span of 11 bases. Germline CDR1 LGHDT, CDR2 YNNKEL (reference sequence). CDR3 residues: CASSQGLPANYGYTF. CDR3 coding DNA: TGTGCCAGCAGCCAGGGGCTCCCGGCTAACTATGGCTACACCTTC.